Detailed here is one TCR beta chain. Generated by immunoSEQ multiplex PCR, the TCRdb table keeps only in-frame clones and is missing some. This repertoire shows roughly 93,000 clones, about 89% found once; its top ten account for under 2%. These data come from a study of OX40 agonist ivuxolimab in advanced cancers. Across the study: Patients were infused with ivuxolimab every 2 weeks at 0.01 to 10 mg/kg.

The CDR3 consists of 15 residues. Germline V lookup: CDR1 SQVTM, CDR2 ANQGSEA. V lost 6 bases and J lost 4, with 18 bases in between. This chain connects TRBV29-1 to TRBJ2-2; perhaps TRBD1 as D (6 bases). The receptor was derived from an adult with an advanced solid tumor such as melanoma, head and neck, liver or kidney cancer. The starting material was CD4+ or CD8+ T cells sorted from blood, obtained in a trial of the OX40 agonist ivuxolimab. The chain's CDR3 is CSVGPGQTFTGELFF. Written as DNA, the CDR3 is TGCAGCGTCGGACCAGGACAGACTTTCACCGGGGAGCTGTTTTTT.